The 22 T cell receptor beta chains presented below share a single source sample, sequenced in a study of blood T cell repertoires in COVID-19. Sequenced by immunoSEQ multiplex PCR; TCRdb stores in-frame clones only, minus some. This table has over 85,000 clones, approximately 85% appearing once. Sequencing used peripheral blood. Receptors originate from a human donor in a cohort sampled during active COVID-19.

CDR3 region: CAISTGVNTEAFF. CDR3 DNA sequence: TGTGCCATATCGACAGGGGTGAACACTGAAGCTTTCTTT. V and J are TRBV10-3 and TRBJ1-1; 8 nucleotides align to TRBD1. This CDR3 contains 13 residues. The germline CDR1 and CDR2 sequences are ENHRY and SYGVKD. V lost 9 bases, J lost 0 bases, and 3 bases stayed unmatched.

The rearrangement uses TRBV19 and TRBJ1-2, with a tentative D call TRBD1 (6 bases). Germline values: CDR1 LNHDA, CDR2 SQIVND (reference sequence). The V gene lost 5 bases and the J gene lost 4 bases, with 17 bases spanning the gap. The CDR3 runs 15 residues. CDR3: CASSELTGSGYGYTF. As DNA, the CDR3 is TGTGCCAGTAGTGAATTAACAGGGAGCGGCTATGGCTACACCTTC. Supplemented by reference TRBV19 and TRBJ1-2, the full variable domain reads DGGITQSPKYLFRKEGQNVTLSCEQNLNHDAMYWYRQDPGQGLRLIYYSQIVNDFQKGDIAEGYSVSREKKESFPLTVTSAQKNPTAFYLCASSELTGSGYGYTFGSGTRLTVV.

This clone was seen just once. This rearrangement joins TRBV27 to TRBJ2-7; 9 nucleotides agree with TRBD2. The CDR3 is made up of 17 amino acids. V lost 4 bases to trimming and J lost 1 base; unmatched junction nucleotides: 11. The V gene's germline CDR1 is MNHEY and CDR2 SMNVEV (reference sequence). DNA of the CDR3: TGTGCCAGCAGTTCCCTTGCCTTAGCGGGGGAGTCCTACGAGCAGTACTTC. Translated: CASSSLALAGESYEQYF.

The V gene is TRBV6-2 or TRBV6-3, the J gene TRBJ2-1; 12 bases match TRBD2. With 0 bases clipped from V and 9 bases from J, the junction kept 12 bases outside the gene matches. Germline-derived CDR1 and CDR2 are MNHEY and SVGEGT. The CDR3 consists of 18 residues. The chain's CDR3 is CASSYSTSGGPLSFEQFF. The DNA for the CDR3 is TGTGCCAGCAGTTACTCTACTAGCGGGGGGCCCCTGAGCTTTGAGCAGTTCTTC.

The gene calls are TRBV6-5 and TRBJ1-2, with D possibly matching TRBD1 (5 bases). V was clipped by 6 bases and J by 2 bases, with 7 bases between them. Per the germline V gene, CDR1 is MNHEY and CDR2 is SVGAGI. This CDR3 has 12 amino acids. The CDR3 sequence: CASSRQNYGYTF. CDR3 nucleotides: TGTGCCAGCAGCAGACAGAACTATGGCTACACCTTC.

The gene calls are TRBV30 and TRBJ1-2; a possible D gene is TRBD1 (5 bases). Germline values: CDR1 GTSNPN, CDR2 SVGIG (reference sequence). This CDR3 comprises 13 residues. V was clipped by 5 bases and J by 8 bases, with 18 bases between them. This CDR3 reads CAWDTGSYDGYTF. The CDR3 DNA reads as TGTGCCTGGGACACAGGATCGTACGACGGCTACACCTTC. Supplemented by reference TRBV30 and TRBJ1-2, the full variable domain reads SQTIHQWPATLVQPVGSPLSLECTVEGTSNPNLYWYRQAAGRGLQLLFYSVGIGQISSEVPQNLSASRPQDRQFILSSKKLLLSDSGFYLCAWDTGSYDGYTFGSGTRLTVV.

The chain has TRBV24-1 and TRBJ2-7; possibly TRBD1 for D (5 bases). The CDR3 runs to 14 residues. The germline gives CDR1 KGHDR, CDR2 SFDVKD. V was shortened by 6 bases and J by 7 bases, with 18 bases between the two germline ends. The CDR3 DNA reads as TGTGCCACCAGTTCAGGGCGCGGCTCTAGGGAGCAGTACTTC. Translation gives CATSSGRGSREQYF.

The chain couples TRBV10-3 to TRBJ1-1, with 10 bases lining up with TRBD1. The CDR3 totals 17 residues. Germline trimming cut 0 bases from V and 4 bases from J; bases unmatched to any gene: 8. Germline V gene data show CDR1 as ENHRY and CDR2 as SYGVKD. The CDR3 loop is CAISESTGGRWGTEAFF. In nucleotides, the CDR3 is TGTGCCATCAGTGAGTCGACAGGGGGCAGATGGGGCACTGAAGCTTTCTTT.

The rearrangement uses TRBV11-2 and TRBJ1-2; TRBD1 agrees at 7 bases. The CDR3 spans 15 residues. The V and J ends lost 3 bases and 3 bases, in that order; junction bases with no gene match: 7. CDR1 is SGHAT, CDR2 FQNNGV, per germline. CDR3 bases: TGTGCCAGCAGCTTCTTGACAGGGTTCGACTATGGCTACACCTTC. Its protein is CASSFLTGFDYGYTF.

Points on this clone: Relative to the germline gene, one junction end is altered; a read error may explain this. The chain links TRBV6-1 to TRBJ1-2; D not resolved. The CDR3 totals 14 residues. Per the germline V gene, CDR1 is MNHNS and CDR2 is SASEGT. The CDR3 nucleotides read TGTGTCAGCAGTGAAATATCCGGTCTCTATGGCTACACCTTC. This sequence encodes CVSSEISGLYGYTF.

This rearrangement joins TRBV2 to TRBJ2-2; 10 bases agree with TRBD1. Germline-derived CDR1 and CDR2 are SNHLY and FYNNEI. The J segment lost 4 bases and the V segment lost 8 bases, leaving 4 bases of the junction unmatched. The CDR3 loop spans 14 amino acids. CDR3 nucleotides: TGTGCCAGCCTGGGACAGGGGAGCACCGGGGAGCTGTTTTTT. It codes for CASLGQGSTGELFF.

This chain uses TRBV25-1 with TRBJ1-3; D call uncertain. CDR1 is MGHDK and CDR2 is SYGVNS in the germline V gene. V dropped 1 base and J dropped 4 bases, with 11 bases sitting between them. This CDR3 is 15 amino acids long. This CDR3 reads CASSESKLSGNTIYF. The CDR3 region has the DNA TGTGCCAGCAGTGAATCTAAGCTTTCCGGAAACACCATATATTTT.

The chain links TRBV4-3 to TRBJ2-7; 15 bases are shared with TRBD2. V lost 4 bases, J lost 4 bases, and 11 bases stayed unmatched. Germline lookup yields CDR1 LGHNA and CDR2 YSLEER. There are 18 residues in the CDR3. This CDR3 is CASSLRTSGRASRYEQYF. The CDR3 bases are TGCGCCAGCAGCCTGAGGACTAGCGGGAGGGCCTCTAGATACGAGCAGTACTTC.

The chain has TRBV5-5 and TRBJ2-3; 7 bases line up with TRBD1. Germline V gene data show CDR1 as SGHKS and CDR2 as YYEKEE (reference sequence). Unmatched junction bases numbered 5, after V lost 4 bases and J lost 6 bases. This CDR3 region has 13 residues. The CDR3 DNA sequence: TGTGCCAGCAGCAACGACAGGGATGATACGCAGTATTTT. It encodes CASSNDRDDTQYF.

The chain is built from TRBV27 and TRBJ2-1, with 10 bases lining up with TRBD2. V was pared by 7 bases and J by 5 bases, with 11 bases of the junction left unmatched. Germline CDR1 is MNHEY and CDR2 is SMNVEV (reference sequence). CDR3 size: 16 residues. Here the CDR3 DNA reads TGTGCCAGCACAGCTTTTTCCGGGACTAGCGACAATGAGCAGTTCTTC. Translated: CASTAFSGTSDNEQFF.

The sample holds one count of this clone. This rearrangement joins TRBV7-3 to TRBJ2-7; 10 nucleotides agree with TRBD1. J lost 2 bases, V lost 1 base, and 8 bases had no gene match. In germline, CDR1 is SGHTA, CDR2 FQGTGA. The CDR3 has 17 amino acids. The CDR3 nucleotides read TGTGCCAGCAGCTTAAGAGGCGGGACAGGGGAACCCTACGAGCAGTACTTC. Translation gives CASSLRGGTGEPYEQYF.

This chain links TRBV5-4 with TRBJ1-2; D remains ambiguous. Germline CDR1 reads SGHNT; CDR2 reads YYREEE (reference sequence). Trimming left V 0 bases short and J 4 bases short, with 10 bases between. The CDR3 loop spans 14 amino acids. The CDR3 DNA follows: TGTGCCAGCAGCTTGGAAACACCCTTCTATGGCTACACCTTC. Protein: CASSLETPFYGYTF. The full variable domain, rest sourced from reference TRBV5-4 and TRBJ1-2, is ETGVTQSPTHLIKTRGQQVTLRCSSQSGHNTVSWYQQALGQGPQFIFQYYREEENGRGNFPPRFSGLQFPNYSSELNVNALELDDSALYLCASSLETPFYGYTFGSGTRLTVV.

The CDR3 region is CASSLRAGQGFQGNQPQHF. The CDR3 DNA reads as TGTGCCAGCAGTTTAAGGGCGGGACAGGGGTTTCAAGGGAATCAGCCCCAGCATTTT. The V and J genes are TRBV28 and TRBJ1-5; 10 bases fit TRBD1. Germline CDR1 reads MDHEN; CDR2 reads SYDVKM. The CDR3 covers 19 residues. Trimming removed 2 bases from V and 4 bases from J; junction bases left unmatched: 14.

In this sample, this clone turned up a few times. V usage is TRBV25-1 and J usage is TRBJ2-1, with D tentatively TRBD2 (6 bases). The CDR3 is 14 amino acids. The ends were cut back, 5 bases at V and 8 bases at J, with 16 bases in the middle. Looked up from germline, CDR1 is MGHDK and CDR2 is SYGVNS. The CDR3 DNA follows: TGTGCCAGCAGTAGGCGCGGGATGGTGGATGAGCAGTTCTTC. Protein product: CASSRRGMVDEQFF.

The V and J genes are TRBV27 and TRBJ2-7; 11 bases fit TRBD2. CDR1 MNHEY and CDR2 SMNVEV come from the germline V gene (reference sequence). The junction had 3 bases not matched to a gene; V was cut back by 5 bases and J by 3 bases. The CDR3 loop spans 14 amino acids. This CDR3 is CASSVSGRVYEQYF. CDR3 in DNA: TGTGCCAGCAGTGTTAGCGGGAGGGTCTACGAGCAGTACTTC.

This chain connects TRBV27 to TRBJ2-3; 9 bases agree with TRBD2. Germline CDR1 and CDR2: MNHEY and SMNVEV (reference sequence). The V segment lost 6 bases and the J segment 4 bases; nucleotides outside the gene matches: 8. The CDR3 is 15 amino acids. The CDR3 DNA reads as TGTGCCAGCAGCCCTAGCGGGATTCAGCCAGATACGCAGTATTTT. Translation gives CASSPSGIQPDTQYF.

The chain uses TRBV28 and TRBJ1-3; D gene uncertain. Germline V gene lookup returns CDR1 MDHEN and CDR2 SYDVKM. The germline V and J ends were trimmed by 11 bases and 7 bases, with 21 bases remaining between them. This CDR3 contains 14 residues. The CDR3 sequence: CAGQSILGMNTIYF. DNA for the CDR3: TGTGCCGGCCAATCTATACTAGGAATGAACACCATATATTTT.